This T cell receptor beta chain stems from a study of cytomegalovirus exposure and HLA in healthy donors. Germline V gives CDR1 KGHSH, CDR2 LQKENI. The CDR3 contains 13 residues. General study results and limits: Usually a TCR sequence was rare, but some public TCRs were found in many donors. For most subjects, TCR beta sequences were reported to predict HLA-A and HLA-B alleles with accuracy.

Turning to this clone: Its antigen is unknown. One end of the junction fails to match germline, which may point to a read error.

A multiplex PCR was run with 60 Vbeta primers and 13 Jbeta primers. Measured with immunoSEQ multiplex PCR; TCRdb has only the in-frame clones, and not every one. The sample includes about 160,000 clones, 82% of them seen just once. This receptor was obtained from a girl aged 10 to 17 in good health and CMV-seropositive. This chain connects TRBV18 to TRBJ2-4; the match to TRBD2 covers 11 bases. Sequencing used PBMCs. Here the CDR3 reads CASSAETGLAVNF. In DNA form, the CDR3 reads TGTGCCAGCTCAGCAGAAACGGGACTAGCGGTAAACTTC.